The T cell receptor beta chain under discussion was sequenced for a study of lung T cells in sarcoidosis with Löfgren's syndrome. Study details: Bronchoalveolar lavage fluid in sarcoidosis accumulates CD4+ T cells. Löfgren's syndrome patients were the main repertoire analysis focus. Points from the study as a whole: Shared TRAV12-1 and TRBV2 CDR3 motifs were reported across several patients.

The CDR3 consists of 14 residues. Looked up from germline, CDR1 is DFQATT and CDR2 is SNEGSKA (reference sequence). Between the trimmed V and J ends, which lost 2 bases and 1 base, there was a span of 8 bases. A single record per CDR3 protein comes from TCRdb applying MiXCR to the reads. The data show 9,400 or so distinct CDR3 sequences, just under 20% seen once. Ten or more counts support this clonotype. Its antigen is not known. Material for sequencing was CD4+ T cells from bronchoalveolar lavage. J is TRBJ2-2 and V is TRBV20-1; TRBD1 is a possible D gene (5 bases). The TCR sequence derives from a human donor with sarcoidosis (Löfgren's syndrome or another form), or a control subject (not recorded which). CDR3 DNA sequence: TGCAGTGCTAGAAGGCAGGGGAACACCGGGGAGCTGTTTTTT. Encoded protein: CSARRQGNTGELFF.